Listed below are T cell receptor beta chains from one sample, sequenced in a study of blood T cell repertoires in COVID-19. The protocol was immunoSEQ multiplex PCR, while the TCRdb copy is restricted to in-frame clones and leaves out a portion. The table shows around 67,000 clones, with 87% occurring only once. Material for sequencing was peripheral blood. These receptors were collected from a man aged 50 or older with active COVID-19. Each CDR3 is given with its conserved first and last residue. A D gene is named only where the DNA matches it firmly.

v_gene: TRBV24-1
d_gene: TRBD1
CDR3aa: CATSDLGDRGLVTGELFF

v_gene: TRBV9
d_gene: NA
CDR3aa: CASSAGHEGTEAFF

v_gene: TRBV27
d_gene: NA
CDR3aa: CASSFGVMTDSPWPSGANVLTF

v_gene: TRBV14
d_gene: NA
CDR3aa: CASSQQALSGYYRSYEQYF

v_gene: TRBV6-2/TRBV6-3
d_gene: TRBD2
CDR3aa: CASSYSIRSSGVNTGELFF

v_gene: TRBV7-6
d_gene: TRBD1
CDR3aa: CASSLLGQGSSYNSPLHF

v_gene: TRBV4-1
d_gene: NA
CDR3aa: CASSLNTGSVQSGELFF

v_gene: TRBV9
d_gene: TRBD1
CDR3aa: CASSVVGQGVCNEQFF

v_gene: TRBV5-6
d_gene: NA
CDR3aa: CASSSFYSVTGELFF

v_gene: TRBV15
d_gene: TRBD1
CDR3aa: CATSRDLGQGGYNSPLHF

v_gene: TRBV7-3
d_gene: NA
CDR3aa: CASSPAVNTGELFF

v_gene: TRBV10-2
d_gene: NA
CDR3aa: CATGQTTEAFF

v_gene: TRBV4-1
d_gene: NA
CDR3aa: CASSQGSEDTQYF

v_gene: TRBV7-2
d_gene: TRBD1
CDR3aa: CASSFRDRDEQFF

v_gene: TRBV6-5
d_gene: NA
CDR3aa: CASSPLRGEGGELFF

v_gene: TRBV7-9
d_gene: TRBD1
CDR3aa: CASSQMDRGDFNEKLFF

v_gene: TRBV15
d_gene: NA
CDR3aa: CATSVDIYSYEQYF

v_gene: TRBV19
d_gene: TRBD2
CDR3aa: CASSIEAGGYNEQFF

v_gene: TRBV7-9
d_gene: TRBD1
CDR3aa: CALQGTNEKLFF

v_gene: TRBV24-1
d_gene: NA
CDR3aa: CATSDSRGGGRNEQFF

v_gene: TRBV7-2
d_gene: TRBD2
CDR3aa: CASSYSGLAGAQQYF

v_gene: TRBV27
d_gene: TRBD2
CDR3aa: CASSWRSGLAGVGNEQFF

v_gene: TRBV11-2
d_gene: NA
CDR3aa: CASSLTDNEQFF

v_gene: TRBV5-1
d_gene: NA
CDR3aa: CASSFSAETQNTGELFF

v_gene: TRBV19
d_gene: TRBD2
CDR3aa: CASSGSSYNEQFF

v_gene: TRBV7-9
d_gene: NA
CDR3aa: CASSTPGTQKGEQYF

v_gene: TRBV2
d_gene: NA
CDR3aa: CASMTEVAYTDTQYF

v_gene: TRBV7-2
d_gene: NA
CDR3aa: CASSLGAGLNTEAFF

v_gene: TRBV4-2
d_gene: NA
CDR3aa: CASSQSLGGQETQYF

v_gene: TRBV5-5
d_gene: NA
CDR3aa: CASSRGAGTGELFF

v_gene: TRBV5-4
d_gene: TRBD1
CDR3aa: CASRSPTGGLTGANVLTF

v_gene: TRBV9
d_gene: TRBD2
CDR3aa: CASSVGLAIYNEQFF

v_gene: TRBV6-5
d_gene: TRBD1
CDR3aa: CASSMGQGLIEQYF

v_gene: TRBV5-4
d_gene: NA
CDR3aa: CASSLGLENYGYTF

v_gene: TRBV19
d_gene: TRBD1
CDR3aa: CASRTTGTGSYEQYF

v_gene: TRBV12-3/TRBV12-4
d_gene: NA
CDR3aa: CASSLIEDQPQHF

v_gene: TRBV9
d_gene: NA
CDR3aa: CASSVGGLTISNEQFF

v_gene: TRBV18
d_gene: NA
CDR3aa: CASSLNTEAFF

v_gene: TRBV7-2
d_gene: TRBD2
CDR3aa: CASSLVLAGPQETQYF

v_gene: TRBV3-1/TRBV3-2
d_gene: TRBD1
CDR3aa: CASTPPRGRLYRETQYF

v_gene: TRBV28
d_gene: TRBD1
CDR3aa: CASSLRTGFNQPQHF

v_gene: TRBV5-1
d_gene: NA
CDR3aa: CASSLGDPRGAKNIQYF

v_gene: TRBV5-6
d_gene: TRBD1
CDR3aa: CASSTRDRGGYEQYF

v_gene: TRBV6-5
d_gene: TRBD1
CDR3aa: CASSRAGQGADTQYF

v_gene: TRBV27
d_gene: TRBD1
CDR3aa: CASSFLQGADQPQHF

v_gene: TRBV9
d_gene: NA
CDR3aa: CASSEKGVWTSNTGELFF

v_gene: TRBV30
d_gene: NA
CDR3aa: CAPTSTDSGNTIYF

v_gene: TRBV27
d_gene: TRBD1
CDR3aa: CASSFTRGLGSNQPQHF

v_gene: TRBV12-5
d_gene: NA
CDR3aa: CASGPPGISSYNEQFF

v_gene: TRBV27
d_gene: TRBD2
CDR3aa: CASTTGGADTDTQYF